Presented here are 7 T cell receptor beta chains from one specimen sequenced in a study of identical twins. From the 5' RACE reads, TCRdb called clonotypes with MiXCR, one entry per CDR3 protein. Altogether roughly 690,000 distinct CDR3 sequences are present, 21% being singletons, with the ten largest covering about 4.3%. These data also formed part of another study, on T cells expressing NK-cell markers.

Material: PBMCs. Receptors were obtained from a woman under 30 in good health.

The sample holds many counts of this clonotype. The chain recombines TRBV7-2 with TRBJ1-3; D not certain. Trimming pared 5 bases from V and 0 bases from J, leaving 17 bases between. The germline V gene encodes CDR1 SGHTA and CDR2 FQGNSA. The CDR3 is 17 residues long. This CDR3 is CASSRQRTQFSGNTIYF. CDR3 sequence (DNA): TGTGCCAGCAGCCGACAACGTACTCAGTTCTCTGGAAACACCATATATTTT.

This chain uses TRBV7-2 with TRBJ2-2; a weak D match, TRBD1 (6 bases). Germline values: CDR1 SGHTA, CDR2 FQGNSA. The CDR3 spans 17 residues. Trimming stripped 8 bases from V and 2 bases from J, with 21 bases between. CDR3 nucleotide sequence: TGTGCCAGCCGCCTCCCCCTCGGACAGAGAAACACCGGGGAGCTGTTTTTT. It translates to CASRLPLGQRNTGELFF.

The chain recombines TRBV10-1 with TRBJ2-7; 9 bases align to TRBD2. CDR3 length equals 15 residues. V was pared by 1 base and J by 6 bases, with 7 bases of the junction left unmatched. CDR1 is WNHNN and CDR2 is SYGVQD in the germline V gene (reference sequence). CDR3 coding DNA: TGCGCCAGCAGTGAGTTAGGTAGCGGGAGATTCGAGCAGTACTTC. Protein: CASSELGSGRFEQYF.

The gene calls are TRBV7-2 and TRBJ1-1; 8 bases fit TRBD1. Germline CDR1 SGHTA, CDR2 FQGNSA. The V gene end was trimmed by 6 bases and the J gene end by 7 bases; junction bases not matched to a gene: 16. The CDR3 is made up of 16 amino acids. The CDR3 reads CASRATGVLAGGEAFF. In DNA form, the CDR3 reads TGTGCCAGCAGGGCGACAGGGGTCCTGGCGGGAGGTGAAGCTTTCTTT.

CDR3 loop: CSARVTGNSPLHF. The CDR3 DNA follows: TGCAGTGCTAGAGTAACGGGGAATTCACCCCTCCACTTT. The chain carries TRBV20-1 and TRBJ1-6; D is undetermined. This CDR3 contains 13 residues. Trimming cost V 1 base and J 7 bases, with 8 bases left between them. CDR1 and CDR2 from the germline V gene are DFQATT and SNEGSKA (reference sequence).

This clonotype appeared a few times. V usage is TRBV4-2 and J usage is TRBJ2-6; D unclear. Germline CDR1 LGHNA, CDR2 YNFKEQ. This CDR3 spans 18 amino acids. Trimming cost V 2 bases and J 0 bases, with 14 bases left between them. The CDR3 DNA reads TGTGCCAGCAGCCAAAGCACCCTCGCAGCCTCTGGGGCCAACGTCCTGACTTTC. Protein sequence: CASSQSTLAASGANVLTF.

V and J are TRBV11-2 and TRBJ2-2, with TRBD1 identical over 9 bases. The germline V gene encodes CDR1 SGHAT and CDR2 FQNNGV. The V gene end was trimmed by 4 bases and the J gene end by 11 bases; junction bases not matched to a gene: 8. The CDR3 has 14 residues. In nucleotides, the CDR3 is TGTGCCAGCAGCTCGTCCCGGGACAGGGCCGAGCTGTTTTTT. Translated: CASSSSRDRAELFF.